The TCR beta chain under discussion was sequenced for a study of regulatory and conventional T cells in RAG deficiency (dated by TCRdb to 2016 to 2017). About the investigation overall: High-throughput TCR beta sequencing was used to compare the diversity and composition of the Treg, conventional CD4+ and CD8+ T cell repertoires of RAG-deficient patients with those of healthy controls. Findings and caveats that apply to the study as a whole: In Omenn syndrome patients, sorted CD25-high CD127-low cells may represent peripherally activated cells rather than bona fide Treg cells. Compared with control T-cell subpopulations, the RAG-deficient patients had markedly lower Shannon entropy and higher Simpson indices. For some subjects, some T-cell subset analyses were not performed. All patient T-cell subsets had shorter CDR3 lengths; Omenn syndrome patients showed >75% Treg-Tconv repertoire overlap at nucleotide and amino acid level. Compared with controls, Omenn syndrome and CID/AS patients had roughly 100-fold fewer unique TCR beta sequences in Treg cells, but only around 10-fold fewer in the other subsets.

About 8 healthy control donors were used as the comparison group for repertoire analyses. Before genomic DNA extraction, CD8+ T cells lacking CD4 were purified from blood. The sample holds one count of this clone. Its antigen is still unknown. It has no much larger one-base neighbor in the sample; base qualities were not kept. Library preparation was by the immunoSEQ multiplex PCR assay. Rearranged TCR beta chain products were amplified from genomic DNA of sorted T-cell subsets and sequenced. On the study's bioinformatics: Repertoire diversity of productive TCR beta rearrangements was quantified using Shannon entropy and Simpson indices. Clonal expansion was assessed using the summed frequency of the 100 most abundant productive TCR beta clonotypes among total reads. The TRB repertoires were evaluated with a self-reactivity index based on amino acid usage at CDR3beta positions 6 and 7. Two-way ANOVA was used for repertoire analyses, while Student t or Mann-Whitney tests were used for flow cytometric analyses. The table comes from immuneACCESS by way of TCRdb, which keeps in-frame sequences with V and J called. Part of the clones is missing from these tables; in studies checked, under half for an unresolved V gene and the rest for unknown reasons. Clonal size and the V and J genes are those of that table, whereas D and trimming came from the DNA. This sample lists approximately 8,100 clones; 65% to 85% were detected once. The ten largest clones add up to more than 30% of the sample.

These data were also reused for a study on regulatory T cells. The second study, in turn, reports: In the multiplex PCR, 52 forward TRBV primers and 13 reverse TRBJ primers were used, and assay-based and computational corrections were applied for amplification bias. Repertoires from patients had restricted unique TRB V-J pairs and skewed V and J gene usage, with the strongest effect in regulatory T cells. The study compared T-cell receptor beta repertoires of sorted regulatory, conventional CD4+ and CD8+ T cells between CD3G-deficient patients and healthy controls. Ficoll density separation was used to isolate peripheral blood mononuclear cells. CD3+ CD8+ CD4- T cells were isolated using a FACSAria cell sorter. Rearranged TRB loci were amplified from genomic DNA by multiplex PCR within the immunoSEQ assay. TRB amplicons were sequenced using an Illumina HiSeq platform. Custom algorithms error-filtered the raw sequences and aligned them to reference gene sequences, after which the immunoSEQ online tools were used for analysis. Frequencies of productive and nonproductive TRB rearrangements were assessed among unique sequences as well as among total sequences. Prism software was used to run t tests, Mann-Whitney tests or two-way ANOVA for comparisons between groups.

This TCR was recovered from a human donor in good health. Source material: CD8+ T cells sorted from blood.

At the DNA level, the sequence is TGTGCCAGCAGCCAGTTCAGGTCGGGGTATACAGATACGCAGTATTTT. Its protein product is CASSQFRSGYTDTQYF. The V gene is TRBV9 and the J gene is TRBJ2-3; a tentative D call is TRBD2 (5 bases match). According to the germline V gene, CDR1 reads SGDLS and CDR2 reads YYNGEE. V loses 4 bases, J loses 3 bases, and the germline ends lie 18 bases apart. Inclusive of the bounding cysteine and phenylalanine, the CDR3 is 16 residues long. Only the CDR3 DNA stays, 48 bases, in frame from base 1.